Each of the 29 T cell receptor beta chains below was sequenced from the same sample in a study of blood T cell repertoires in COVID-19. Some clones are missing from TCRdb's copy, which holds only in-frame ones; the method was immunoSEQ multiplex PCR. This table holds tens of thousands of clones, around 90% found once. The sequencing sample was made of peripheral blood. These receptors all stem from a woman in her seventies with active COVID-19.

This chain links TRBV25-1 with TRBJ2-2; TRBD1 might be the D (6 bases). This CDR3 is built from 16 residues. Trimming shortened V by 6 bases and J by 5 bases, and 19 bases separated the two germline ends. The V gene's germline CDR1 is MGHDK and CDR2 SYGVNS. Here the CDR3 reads CASRAQQGRGTGELFF. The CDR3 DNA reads TGTGCCAGCAGGGCGCAACAGGGTAGGGGGACCGGGGAGCTGTTTTTT. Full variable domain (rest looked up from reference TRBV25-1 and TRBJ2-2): EADIYQTPRYLVIGTGKKITLECSQTMGHDKMYWYQQDPGMELHLIHYSYGVNSTEKGDLSSESTVSRIRTEHFPLTLESARPSHTSQYLCASRAQQGRGTGELFFGEGSRLTVL.

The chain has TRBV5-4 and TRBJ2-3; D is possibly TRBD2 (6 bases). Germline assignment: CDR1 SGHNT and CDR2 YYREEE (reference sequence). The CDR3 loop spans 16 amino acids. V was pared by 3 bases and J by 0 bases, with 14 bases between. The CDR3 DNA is TGTGCCAGCAGCTCTTCACTAGCTTTAAGCACAGATACGCAGTATTTT. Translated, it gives CASSSSLALSTDTQYF.

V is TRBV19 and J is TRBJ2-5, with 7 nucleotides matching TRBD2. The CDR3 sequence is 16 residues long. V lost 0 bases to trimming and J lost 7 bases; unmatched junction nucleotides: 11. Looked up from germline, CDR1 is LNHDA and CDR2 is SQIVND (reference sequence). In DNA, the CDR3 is TGTGCCAGTAGTATAGATCCTGAAGCGGGGAAGGGGACCCAGTACTTC. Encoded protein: CASSIDPEAGKGTQYF.

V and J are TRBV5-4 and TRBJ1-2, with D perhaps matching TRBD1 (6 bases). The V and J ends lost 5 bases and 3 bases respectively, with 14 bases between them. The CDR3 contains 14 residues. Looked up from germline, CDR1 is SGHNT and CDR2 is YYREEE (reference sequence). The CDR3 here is CASSREGDHYGYTF. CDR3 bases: TGTGCCAGCAGTCGGGAGGGGGATCACTATGGCTACACCTTC. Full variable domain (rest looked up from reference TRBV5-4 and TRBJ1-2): ETGVTQSPTHLIKTRGQQVTLRCSSQSGHNTVSWYQQALGQGPQFIFQYYREEENGRGNFPPRFSGLQFPNYSSELNVNALELDDSALYLCASSREGDHYGYTFGSGTRLTVV.

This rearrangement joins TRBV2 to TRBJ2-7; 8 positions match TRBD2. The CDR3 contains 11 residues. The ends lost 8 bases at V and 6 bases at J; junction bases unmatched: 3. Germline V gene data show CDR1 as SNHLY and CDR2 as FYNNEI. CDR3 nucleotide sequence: TGTGCCAGCTCCGGGACTAGCGAGCAGTACTTC. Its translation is CASSGTSEQYF.

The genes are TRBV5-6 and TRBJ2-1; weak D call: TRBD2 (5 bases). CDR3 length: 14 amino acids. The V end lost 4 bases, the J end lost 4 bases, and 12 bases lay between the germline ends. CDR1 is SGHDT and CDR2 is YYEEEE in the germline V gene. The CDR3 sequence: CASSGQTTYNEQFF. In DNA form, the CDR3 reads TGTGCCAGCAGCGGGCAGACTACTTACAATGAGCAGTTCTTC.

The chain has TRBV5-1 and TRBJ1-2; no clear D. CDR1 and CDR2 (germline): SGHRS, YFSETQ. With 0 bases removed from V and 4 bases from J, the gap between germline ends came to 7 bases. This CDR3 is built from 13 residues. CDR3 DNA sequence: TGCGCCAGCAGCTTGGGACCGGGCTATGGCTACACCTTC. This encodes CASSLGPGYGYTF.

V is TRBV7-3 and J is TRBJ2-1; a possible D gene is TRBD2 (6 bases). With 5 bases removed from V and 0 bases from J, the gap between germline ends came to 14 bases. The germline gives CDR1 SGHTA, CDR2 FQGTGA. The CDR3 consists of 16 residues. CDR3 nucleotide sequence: TGTGCCAGCAGCATAGTAGCGGACCGCTCCTACAATGAGCAGTTCTTC. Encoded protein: CASSIVADRSYNEQFF.

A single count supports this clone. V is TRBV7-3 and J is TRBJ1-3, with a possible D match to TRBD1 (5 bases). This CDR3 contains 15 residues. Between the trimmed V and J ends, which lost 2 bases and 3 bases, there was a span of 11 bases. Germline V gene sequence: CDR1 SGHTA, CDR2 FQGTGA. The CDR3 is CASSLGQGRGNTIYF. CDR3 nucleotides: TGTGCCAGCAGCTTAGGCCAGGGTCGTGGAAACACCATATATTTT.

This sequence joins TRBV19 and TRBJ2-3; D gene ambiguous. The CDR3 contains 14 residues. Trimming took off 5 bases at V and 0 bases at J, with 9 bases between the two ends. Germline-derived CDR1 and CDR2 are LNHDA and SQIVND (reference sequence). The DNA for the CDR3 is TGTGCCAGTAGTGCACAGATTAGCACAGATACGCAGTATTTT. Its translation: CASSAQISTDTQYF.

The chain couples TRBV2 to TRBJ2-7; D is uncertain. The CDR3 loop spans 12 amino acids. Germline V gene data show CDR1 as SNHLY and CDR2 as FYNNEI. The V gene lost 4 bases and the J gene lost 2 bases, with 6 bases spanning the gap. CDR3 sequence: CASSGQTYEQYF. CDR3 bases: TGTGCCAGCAGTGGGCAGACCTACGAGCAGTACTTC.

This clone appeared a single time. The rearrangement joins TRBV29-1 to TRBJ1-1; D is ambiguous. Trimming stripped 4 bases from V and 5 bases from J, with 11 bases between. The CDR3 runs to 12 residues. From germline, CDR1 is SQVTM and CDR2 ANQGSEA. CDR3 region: CSVVIGMTEAFF. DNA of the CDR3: TGCAGCGTTGTAATCGGGATGACTGAAGCTTTCTTT.

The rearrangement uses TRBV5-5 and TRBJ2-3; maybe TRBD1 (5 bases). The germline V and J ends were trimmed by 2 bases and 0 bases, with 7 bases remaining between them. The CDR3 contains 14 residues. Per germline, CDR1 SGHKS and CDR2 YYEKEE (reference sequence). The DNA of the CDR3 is TGTGCCAGCAGCTTCGACAGAAGCACAGATACGCAGTATTTT. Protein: CASSFDRSTDTQYF.

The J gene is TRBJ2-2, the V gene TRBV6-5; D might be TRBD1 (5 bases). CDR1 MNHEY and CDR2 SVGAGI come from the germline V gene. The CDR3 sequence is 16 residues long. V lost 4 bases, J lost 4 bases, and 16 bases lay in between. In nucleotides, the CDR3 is TGTGCCAGCAGTTCTCCTAGGGGTAGGAGCACCGGGGAGCTGTTTTTT. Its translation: CASSSPRGRSTGELFF.

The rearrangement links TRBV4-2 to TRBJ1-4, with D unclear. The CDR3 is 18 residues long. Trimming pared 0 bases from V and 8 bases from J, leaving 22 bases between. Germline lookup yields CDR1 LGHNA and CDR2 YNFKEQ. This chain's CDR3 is CASSQEFHSDIFEEKLFF. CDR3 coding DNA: TGTGCCAGCAGCCAAGAATTCCATTCCGACATTTTCGAGGAAAAACTGTTTTTT.

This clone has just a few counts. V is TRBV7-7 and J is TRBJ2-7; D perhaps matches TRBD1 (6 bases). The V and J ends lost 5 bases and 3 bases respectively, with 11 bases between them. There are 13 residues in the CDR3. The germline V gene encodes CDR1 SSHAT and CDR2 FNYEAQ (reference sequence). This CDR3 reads CASSLTGDYEQYF. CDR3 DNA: TGTGCCAGCAGCCTGACAGGAGACTACGAGCAGTACTTC.

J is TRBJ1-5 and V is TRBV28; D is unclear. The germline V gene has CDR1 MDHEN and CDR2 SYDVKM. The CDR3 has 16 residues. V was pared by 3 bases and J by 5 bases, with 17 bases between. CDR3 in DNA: TGTGCCAGCAGTTTCGGTCCGCGTTTGCTGGATCAGCCCCAGCATTTT. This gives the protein CASSFGPRLLDQPQHF.

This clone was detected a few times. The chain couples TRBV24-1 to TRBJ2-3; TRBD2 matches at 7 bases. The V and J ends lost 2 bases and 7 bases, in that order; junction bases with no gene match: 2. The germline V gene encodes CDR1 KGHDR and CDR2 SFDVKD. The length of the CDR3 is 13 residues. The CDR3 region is CATSDWGGHTQYF. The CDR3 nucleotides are TGTGCCACCAGTGATTGGGGGGGTCATACGCAGTATTTT.

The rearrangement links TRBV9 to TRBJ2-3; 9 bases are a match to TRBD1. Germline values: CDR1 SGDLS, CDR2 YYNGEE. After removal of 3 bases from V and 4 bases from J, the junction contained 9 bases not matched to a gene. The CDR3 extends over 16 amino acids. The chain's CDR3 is CASSETGTGYPDTQYF. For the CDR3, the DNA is TGTGCCAGCAGCGAAACCGGGACAGGGTACCCAGATACGCAGTATTTT.

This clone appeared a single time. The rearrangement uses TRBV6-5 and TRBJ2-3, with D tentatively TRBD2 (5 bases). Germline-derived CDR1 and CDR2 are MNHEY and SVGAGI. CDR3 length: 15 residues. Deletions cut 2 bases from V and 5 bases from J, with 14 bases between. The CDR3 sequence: CASSYATAARDTQYF. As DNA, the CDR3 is TGTGCCAGCAGTTACGCTACAGCGGCCCGAGATACGCAGTATTTT.

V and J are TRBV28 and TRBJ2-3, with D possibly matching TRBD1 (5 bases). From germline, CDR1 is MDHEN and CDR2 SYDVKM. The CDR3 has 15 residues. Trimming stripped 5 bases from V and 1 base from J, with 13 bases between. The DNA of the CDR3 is TGTGCCAGCAGTCTGGGGCAGCGCCGCACAGATACGCAGTATTTT. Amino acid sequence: CASSLGQRRTDTQYF.

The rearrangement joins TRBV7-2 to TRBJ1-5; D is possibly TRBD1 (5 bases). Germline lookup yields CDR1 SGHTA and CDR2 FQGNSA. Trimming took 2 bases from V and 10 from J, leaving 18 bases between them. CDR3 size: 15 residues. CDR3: CASSLRVVGGGPQHF. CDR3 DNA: TGTGCCAGCAGCTTACGGGTAGTTGGGGGAGGTCCCCAGCATTTT.

CDR3 sequence (DNA): TGCGCCAGCAGTGAGCCGGTAGGGACTAGCGGGGGGGCTGGGGAGACCCAGTACTTC. It encodes CASSEPVGTSGGAGETQYF. The chain couples TRBV10-1 to TRBJ2-5, with TRBD2 identical over 16 bases. With V trimmed by 2 bases and J by 5 bases, 11 bases remained unmatched. Germline V gene data show CDR1 as WNHNN and CDR2 as SYGVQD (reference sequence). This CDR3 comprises 19 residues.

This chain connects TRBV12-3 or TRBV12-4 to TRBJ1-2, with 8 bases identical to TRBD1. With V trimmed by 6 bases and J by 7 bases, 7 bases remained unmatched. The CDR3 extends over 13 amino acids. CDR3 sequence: CASRDQGAAGYTF. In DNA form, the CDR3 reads TGTGCCAGCAGAGACCAGGGGGCGGCTGGCTACACCTTC.

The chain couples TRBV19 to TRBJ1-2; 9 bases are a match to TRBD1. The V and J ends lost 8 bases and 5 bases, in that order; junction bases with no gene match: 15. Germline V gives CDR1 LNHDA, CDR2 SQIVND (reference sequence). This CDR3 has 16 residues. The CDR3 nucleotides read TGTGCCAGTGGGCCGGGACAGGGCCAAATTGGGTATGGCTACACCTTC. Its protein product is CASGPGQGQIGYGYTF.

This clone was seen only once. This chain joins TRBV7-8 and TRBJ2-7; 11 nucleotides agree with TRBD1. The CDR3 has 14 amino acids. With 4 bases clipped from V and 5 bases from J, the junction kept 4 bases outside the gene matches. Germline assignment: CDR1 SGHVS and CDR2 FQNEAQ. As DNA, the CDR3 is TGTGCCAGCAGCTCGGACAGGGGGCTAAACGAGCAGTACTTC. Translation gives CASSSDRGLNEQYF.

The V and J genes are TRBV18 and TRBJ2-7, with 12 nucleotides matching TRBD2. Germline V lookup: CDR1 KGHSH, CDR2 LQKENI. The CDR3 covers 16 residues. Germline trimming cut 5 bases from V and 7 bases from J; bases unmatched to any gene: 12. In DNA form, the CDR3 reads TGTGCCAGCTCATCAGCTCTAGCGGGGGGGCCGTTAGAGCAGTACTTC. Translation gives CASSSALAGGPLEQYF. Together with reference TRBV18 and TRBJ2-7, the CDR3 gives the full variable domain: NAGVMQNPRHLVRRRGQEARLRCSPMKGHSHVYWYRQLPEEGLKFMVYLQKENIIDESGMPKERFSAEFPKEGPSILRIQQVVRGDSAAYFCASSSALAGGPLEQYFGPGTRLTVT.

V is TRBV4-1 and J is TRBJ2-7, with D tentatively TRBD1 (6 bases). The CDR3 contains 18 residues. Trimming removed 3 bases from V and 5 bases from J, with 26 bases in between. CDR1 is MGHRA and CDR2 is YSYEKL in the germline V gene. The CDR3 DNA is TGCGCCAGCAGCCACTATGGCTATACAGGGTTGAGTGAGAACGAGCAGTACTTC. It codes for CASSHYGYTGLSENEQYF.

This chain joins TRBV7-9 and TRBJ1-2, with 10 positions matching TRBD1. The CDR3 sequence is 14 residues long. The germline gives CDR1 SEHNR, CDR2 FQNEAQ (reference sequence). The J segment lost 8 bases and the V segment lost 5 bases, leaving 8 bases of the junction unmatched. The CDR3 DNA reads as TGTGCCAGCAGCGCAGACAGGGGGCTGATCGGCTACACCTTC. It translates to CASSADRGLIGYTF.